Following are 26 T cell receptor beta chains from one sample sequenced in a study of T cell repertoires in cytomegalovirus infection. TCRdb used MiXCR to reprocess the reads, holding one entry per CDR3 protein. Among over 100,000 distinct CDR3 sequences listed, over 9.5% were seen once. Their specific antigens are unknown. Input material: PBMCs, sequenced either directly or after in vitro stimulation (not recorded which). These receptors were taken from a human donor in good health (CMV status not recorded). Some clones in this sample may be carry-over from other donors' samples.

This clonotype has at least ten counts. The chain combines TRBV7-4 with TRBJ1-5; 7 bases align to TRBD1. This CDR3 spans 16 amino acids. The junction had 6 bases not matched to a gene; V was cut back by 1 base and J by 3 bases. The germline CDR1 and CDR2 sequences are SGHVT and SQSDAQ. CDR3 coding DNA: TGTGCCAGCAGCTTAGGCGGCAGGGGGGTCAATCAGCCCCAGCATTTT. Amino acid sequence: CASSLGGRGVNQPQHF.

This clonotype has a count of ten or more. This chain links TRBV24-1 with TRBJ2-5; 7 nucleotides line up with TRBD1. This CDR3 has 16 residues. Germline V lookup: CDR1 KGHDR, CDR2 SFDVKD. The V segment lost 3 bases and the J segment 0 bases; nucleotides outside the gene matches: 6. CDR3 in amino acids: CATSDPEGQYQETQYF. CDR3 sequence (DNA): TGTGCCACCAGTGATCCCGAGGGACAGTACCAAGAGACCCAGTACTTC.

This clonotype was seen at least ten times. The chain recombines TRBV7-8 with TRBJ2-3; no clear D. Per germline, CDR1 SGHVS and CDR2 FQNEAQ. The CDR3 has 18 amino acids. Trimming pared 1 base from V and 2 bases from J, leaving 19 bases between. This CDR3 reads CASSLGLWREEHTDTQYF. CDR3 coding DNA: TGTGCCAGCAGCTTAGGGTTGTGGAGAGAAGAGCACACAGATACGCAGTATTTT.

This clonotype was seen at least ten times. The rearrangement joins TRBV7-2 to TRBJ1-6; 9 bases line up with TRBD1. The V gene end was trimmed by 6 bases and the J gene end by 8 bases; junction bases not matched to a gene: 11. The CDR3 spans 16 residues. Germline-derived CDR1 and CDR2 are SGHTA and FQGNSA. This CDR3 is CASRTTMTGGDSPLHF. The CDR3 coding sequence is TGTGCCAGCAGGACCACTATGACAGGGGGAGATTCACCCCTCCACTTT.

This clonotype was seen repeatedly, ten times or more. The J gene is TRBJ2-3, the V gene TRBV7-2; possibly TRBD2 for D (6 bases). Deletions cut 2 bases from V and 2 bases from J, with 14 bases between. Germline V lookup: CDR1 SGHTA, CDR2 FQGNSA. The CDR3 length is 16 residues. CDR3 sequence (DNA): TGTGCCAGCAGCTTAAGGAGACTAGACGACACAGATACGCAGTATTTT. As protein: CASSLRRLDDTDTQYF.

This clonotype showed up many times. The CDR3 coding sequence is TGTGCCAGCAGCTTATCCCCAACCGAGCAGTACTTC. Its translation is CASSLSPTEQYF. The chain recombines TRBV7-2 with TRBJ2-7; unclear D gene. V was pared by 2 bases and J by 6 bases, with 8 bases between. The CDR3 consists of 12 residues. Germline lookup yields CDR1 SGHTA and CDR2 FQGNSA.

The chain recombines TRBV11-2 with TRBJ1-1, with a possible D match to TRBD1 (5 bases). The CDR3 loop spans 16 amino acids. Trimming took off 1 base at V and 4 bases at J, with 16 bases between the two ends. The germline CDR1 and CDR2 sequences are SGHAT and FQNNGV. CDR3 in amino acids: CASSLAHRGVSTEAFF. In DNA form, the CDR3 reads TGTGCCAGCAGCTTAGCGCACCGGGGGGTGAGCACTGAAGCTTTCTTT. Complete variable domain (other parts from reference TRBV11-2 and TRBJ1-1): EAGVAQSPRYKIIEKRQSVAFWCNPISGHATLYWYQQILGQGPKLLIQFQNNGVVDDSQLPKDRFSAERLKGVDSTLKIQPAKLEDSAVYLCASSLAHRGVSTEAFFGQGTRLTVV.

This clonotype was counted many times. This chain links TRBV28 with TRBJ1-6, with 11 bases identical to TRBD1. From germline, CDR1 is MDHEN and CDR2 SYDVKM. V dropped 5 bases and J dropped 8; count of bases not matched to a gene: 5. CDR3 length equals 15 residues. The CDR3: CASSLWTGGDSPLHF. The CDR3, as DNA: TGTGCCAGCAGTCTTTGGACAGGGGGCGATTCACCCCTCCACTTT.

This clonotype was found many times. The rearrangement joins TRBV7-2 to TRBJ2-2, with D unclear. The V end lost 3 bases, the J end lost 3 bases, and 8 bases lay between the germline ends. The CDR3 totals 14 residues. Germline CDR1 SGHTA, CDR2 FQGNSA. The CDR3 loop is CASSLGRYTGELFF. In nucleotides, the CDR3 is TGTGCCAGCAGCTTGGGCAGATACACCGGGGAGCTGTTTTTT.

This clonotype has a count of ten or more. This chain uses TRBV7-2 with TRBJ1-1; no firm D call. Germline V lookup: CDR1 SGHTA, CDR2 FQGNSA. CDR3 size: 13 residues. V lost 5 bases and J 4 bases, leaving 11 bases between the germline ends. CDR3 amino acids: CASSPDVSTEAFF. DNA for the CDR3: TGTGCCAGCAGCCCTGATGTCAGCACTGAAGCTTTCTTT. Full variable domain (missing parts from reference TRBV7-2 and TRBJ1-1): GAGVSQSPSNKVTEKGKDVELRCDPISGHTALYWYRQSLGQGLEFLIYFQGNSAPDKSGLPSDRFSAERTGGSVSTLTIQRTQQEDSAVYLCASSPDVSTEAFFGQGTRLTVV.

The J gene is TRBJ2-1, the V gene TRBV4-3, with a weak D call TRBD2 (5 bases). The germline CDR1 and CDR2 sequences are LGHNA and YSLEER. This CDR3 comprises 15 residues. Trimming shortened V by 0 bases and J by 6 bases, and 12 bases separated the two germline ends. CDR3 DNA sequence: TGCGCCAGCAGCCAAGATATCGAGGGCCTCAATGAGCAGTTCTTC. Translated: CASSQDIEGLNEQFF.

This clonotype was observed many times. The rearrangement uses TRBV6-5 and TRBJ1-1; D gene ambiguous. V lost 6 bases, J lost 13 bases, and 24 bases lay in between. The length of the CDR3 is 14 residues. Germline CDR1 reads MNHEY; CDR2 reads SVGAGI. CDR3 protein: CASSRGRSEKRVFF. The CDR3 DNA reads TGTGCCAGCAGCCGGGGAAGGTCGGAAAAGAGGGTTTTCTTT.

There are many counts of this clonotype. The V call is TRBV7-2, the J call TRBJ2-1; no reliable D call. Germline CDR1 and CDR2: SGHTA and FQGNSA. The CDR3 runs to 14 residues. Trimming pared 5 bases from V and 16 bases from J, leaving 24 bases between. CDR3 nucleotides: TGTGCCAGCAGCCGGGCCTTACGACCCCCCAGAGAATTCTTC. Translation: CASSRALRPPREFF.

This clonotype appeared many times. The V gene is TRBV7-2, the J gene TRBJ1-1; D uncertain. There are 15 residues in the CDR3. V was cut by 4 bases and J by 2 bases, with 14 bases left in between. CDR1 is SGHTA and CDR2 is FQGNSA in the germline V gene. CDR3 bases: TGTGCCAGCAGCTGGACGCAGGCATTAAACACTGAAGCTTTCTTT. Translation: CASSWTQALNTEAFF.

This clonotype was recorded at least ten times. The CDR3 spells CASRRLAGVNEQYF. CDR3 nucleotide sequence: TGTGCCAGCCGAAGACTAGCGGGAGTTAACGAGCAGTACTTC. The chain links TRBV7-2 to TRBJ2-7, with 12 bases that match TRBD2. V dropped 8 bases and J dropped 5; count of bases not matched to a gene: 7. This CDR3 has 14 amino acids. Germline loops: CDR1 SGHTA, CDR2 FQGNSA.

The CDR3 loop reads CASTMAGTGAYEQYF. The CDR3 coding sequence is TGTGCCAGCACGATGGCCGGGACAGGCGCCTACGAGCAGTACTTC. The J gene is TRBJ2-7, the V gene TRBV12-3 or TRBV12-4; 8 bases line up with TRBD1. V lost 7 bases, J lost 2 bases, and 10 bases stayed unmatched. The CDR3 is made up of 15 amino acids.

The V gene is TRBV5-3, the J gene TRBJ2-6; possible D gene TRBD2, 5 bases. TRBV5-3 is marked as an open reading frame, function uncertain. Trimming cost V 8 bases and J 1 base, with 22 bases left between them. The CDR3 length is 18 residues. DNA for the CDR3: TGTGCCAGCAGCCTATGGAGAGGCCGGGGATCTGGGGCCAACGTCCTGACTTTC. As protein: CASSLWRGRGSGANVLTF.

This clonotype came up many times. CDR3 protein: CASSLRRTGGSGANVLTF. The CDR3 bases are TGTGCCAGCAGCTTAAGGCGGACAGGGGGGTCCGGGGCCAACGTCCTGACTTTC. The chain has TRBV7-2 and TRBJ2-6, with 10 bases identical to TRBD1. Looked up from germline, CDR1 is SGHTA and CDR2 is FQGNSA. CDR3 length: 18 amino acids. J lost 4 bases, V lost 2 bases, and 8 bases had no gene match.

Remarks on this clonotype: One end of the junction fails to match germline, which may point to a read error. The chain is built from TRBV14 and TRBJ2-1; TRBD2 agrees at 10 bases. The germline gives CDR1 SGHDN, CDR2 FVKESK. The CDR3 spans 17 residues. In nucleotides, the CDR3 is TGTGCCAGCAACCAAGGCGGACTAGCGGATTCTTACAATGAGCAGTTCTTC. Its protein product is CASNQGGLADSYNEQFF. The full variable domain, rest sourced from reference TRBV14 and TRBJ2-1, is EAGVTQFPSHSVIEKGQTVTLRCDPISGHDNLYWYRRVMGKEIKFLLHFVKESKQDESGMPNNRFLAERTGGTYSTLKVQPAELEDSGVYFCASNQGGLADSYNEQFFGPGTRLTVL.

This chain uses TRBV28 with TRBJ2-1; 9 bases are shared with TRBD2. The germline V gene encodes CDR1 MDHEN and CDR2 SYDVKM. The CDR3 length is 16 residues. Trimming took 3 bases from V and 9 from J; bases not matched to a gene: 12. CDR3 amino acids: CASSFNFGTSFGEQFF. The DNA for the CDR3 is TGTGCCAGCAGTTTTAATTTTGGGACTAGCTTCGGTGAGCAGTTCTTC.

This clonotype came up many times. The chain carries TRBV7-2 and TRBJ2-1; TRBD2 agrees at 8 bases. The CDR3 has 16 amino acids. J gave up 6 bases and V 6 bases, and 13 bases lay outside the gene matches. The germline V gene encodes CDR1 SGHTA and CDR2 FQGNSA. The CDR3: CASRPYAGGLRNEQFF. In DNA, the CDR3 is TGTGCCAGCAGACCTTATGCGGGAGGCCTCCGCAATGAGCAGTTCTTC.

This clonotype has ten or more counts. CDR3 bases: TGTGCCAGCAGGCCCCGACAGTACTACGAGCAGTACGTC. This codes for CASRPRQYYEQYV. The V gene is TRBV6-1, the J gene TRBJ2-7; D is perhaps TRBD1 (5 bases). The V gene's germline CDR1 is MNHNS and CDR2 SASEGT. Trimming left V 6 bases short and J 3 bases short, with 12 bases between. This CDR3 contains 13 residues.

There are many counts of this clonotype. V is TRBV19 and J is TRBJ2-7; tentative D call: TRBD2 (6 bases). The CDR3 is made up of 14 amino acids. The germline V gene encodes CDR1 LNHDA and CDR2 SQIVND (reference sequence). V lost 6 bases and J 4 bases, leaving 16 bases between the germline ends. In DNA, the CDR3 is TGTGCCAGTAGCCCCTCCGGGAGCGGATACGAGCAGTACGTC. Protein product: CASSPSGSGYEQYV.

This clonotype was recorded many times. The chain couples TRBV7-6 to TRBJ2-7; TRBD2 matches at 9 bases. The CDR3 covers 17 residues. With V trimmed by 5 bases and J by 5 bases, 16 bases remained unmatched. Looked up from germline, CDR1 is SGHVS and CDR2 is FNYEAQ. The chain's CDR3 is CASSTLTGTSIPHEQYF. The CDR3 region has the DNA TGTGCCAGCAGCACCTTAACCGGGACTAGCATTCCCCACGAGCAGTACTTC. The whole variable domain, filled in from reference TRBV7-6 and TRBJ2-7, reads GAGVSQSPRYKVTKRGQDVALRCDPISGHVSLYWYRQALGQGPEFLTYFNYEAQQDKSGLPNDRFSAERPEGSISTLTIQRTEQRDSAMYRCASSTLTGTSIPHEQYFGPGTRLTVT.

Only a few counts were recorded for this clonotype. This chain links TRBV6-5 with TRBJ1-2; D may be TRBD1 (5 bases). From germline, CDR1 is MNHEY and CDR2 SVGAGI. The V and J ends lost 7 bases and 8 bases respectively, with 20 bases between them. CDR3 length: 14 amino acids. CDR3 sequence: CASTETGRVGGYTF. The CDR3 nucleotides read TGTGCCAGCACCGAAACTGGCAGGGTCGGGGGCTACACCTTC.

The chain has TRBV19 and TRBJ1-2; D is possibly TRBD1 (5 bases). CDR1 LNHDA and CDR2 SQIVND come from the germline V gene (reference sequence). Trimming cost V 5 bases and J 0 bases, with 10 bases left between them. The CDR3 length is 14 residues. The DNA of the CDR3 is TGTGCCAGTAGTTCCAGGGCCTCTAACTATGGCTACACCTTC. Translating gives CASSSRASNYGYTF. The variable domain in full, with the rest retrieved from reference TRBV19 and TRBJ1-2, is DGGITQSPKYLFRKEGQNVTLSCEQNLNHDAMYWYRQDPGQGLRLIYYSQIVNDFQKGDIAEGYSVSREKKESFPLTVTSAQKNPTAFYLCASSSRASNYGYTFGSGTRLTVV.